This entry features one T cell receptor (beta chain) sequence. Its antigen is still unknown. These data originate in a study of TIL therapy for anti-PD-1-resistant metastatic lung cancer. Across the whole study: A few tumors were EGFR-mutant and two were ALK-rearranged. Study findings and constraints: Treatment-naive, never-smoker and oncogene-addicted patients were overrepresented in this highly selected cohort.

V was clipped by 5 bases and J by 0 bases, with 11 bases between them. The CDR3 extends over 14 amino acids. Germline CDR1 is MNHEY and CDR2 is SVGAGI. Time point of the sample: pre-treatment sample, taken before nivolumab and TIL therapy. The libraries were made with immunoSEQ v3. Generated by immunoSEQ multiplex PCR, the TCRdb table keeps only in-frame clones and is missing some. The sample includes 15,000 to 20,000 clones, 80% to 90% of them seen just once. The material sequenced was blood, taken at baseline. The sequence was collected from a person between 25 and 80 years old with non-small cell lung cancer. The gene calls are TRBV6-5 and TRBJ2-7; D is possibly TRBD1 (6 bases). CDR3 coding DNA: TGTGCCAGCAGTCCGACAGGTACCTCCTACGAGCAGTACTTC. Translation: CASSPTGTSYEQYF.